This TCR beta chain is from a study of cytomegalovirus exposure and HLA in healthy donors. Study-level points and caveats: For cytomegalovirus status, the classifier reportedly gave diagnoses with high specificity and sensitivity. Among TCR sequences, most were rare, though some public TCRs appeared in many donors. Later analysis indicated greater clonal expansion among HLA-associated TCR beta chains than among equally common other chains.

CDR1 SGHTA and CDR2 FQGTGA come from the germline V gene. CDR3 length: 17 residues. Losses at the gene ends were 5 bases for V and 4 bases for J; bases not matched to a gene: 11. Remarks on this clone: Its specificity is not known.

With 60 Vbeta and 13 Jbeta primers, the PCR was carried out. Method: immunoSEQ multiplex PCR; TCRdb's copy keeps in-frame clones and lacks some. The sample lists some 130,000 clones; about 80% were seen once. All donors participated as healthy donors of bone marrow. The source material was PBMCs. The TCR sequence derives from a human donor in good health. The chain combines TRBV7-3 with TRBJ2-3, with TRBD2 identical over 11 bases. The CDR3 bases are TGTGCCAGCAGCCCTCGTAGCGGGGGGGACCCCCCAGATACGCAGTATTTT. Protein product: CASSPRSGGDPPDTQYF.